Reported below is one TCR beta chain. The PCR ran on 60 Vbeta and 13 Jbeta primers. Sequencing used immunoSEQ multiplex PCR; TCRdb keeps in-frame clones, though not all of them. The sample shows under 250,000 clones, around 82% of them seen only once. This specimen belongs to a study of cytomegalovirus exposure and HLA in healthy donors. This CDR3 has 16 residues. Germline values: CDR1 SEHNR, CDR2 FQNEAQ (reference sequence). Trimming at V came to 4 bases and at J to 0 bases, leaving 8 bases not matched to a gene. Input material: PBMCs. The TCR originated in a woman aged 25 to 39 in good health and CMV-seronegative. The gene calls are TRBV7-9 and TRBJ1-1, with 7 bases that match TRBD1. The CDR3 spells CASSYQTGPMNTEAFF. The CDR3 bases are TGTGCCAGCAGCTACCAGACAGGGCCCATGAACACTGAAGCTTTCTTT. The full variable domain, with the rest looked up from reference TRBV7-9 and TRBJ1-1, is DTGVSQNPRHKITKRGQNVTFRCDPISEHNRLYWYRQTLGQGPEFLTYFQNEAQLEKSRLLSDRFSAERPKGSFSTLEIQRTEQGDSAMYLCASSYQTGPMNTEAFFGQGTRLTVV.